This entry concerns a single T cell receptor (beta chain). Its target is not known. The primer mix had 60 Vbeta and 13 Jbeta primers. Here immunoSEQ multiplex PCR was the method, and the copy in TCRdb shows in-frame clones only, minus some. The sample lists under 200,000 clones, about 81% occurring once. Germline V gene lookup returns CDR1 SGHRS and CDR2 YFSETQ. CDR3 length equals 16 residues. V was shortened by 4 bases and J by 4 bases, with 18 bases between the two germline ends. This sample is drawn from a study of cytomegalovirus exposure and HLA in healthy donors. Study observations and caveats: Differences between HLA loci emerged in a later analysis of TCR association rates, with DRB1 most and HLA-C fewest. Later genetic work tied a missense DCLRE1C variant to beta-chain V and J trimming. Earlier analysis found most TCR beta V segments productive about 90% or about 30% of the time. Another analysis was done later, and it associated approximately 15,000 TCR beta sequences with HLA alleles at 0.05 false discovery rate.

The sequenced material came from PBMCs. The sequence derives from a woman younger than 35 in good health and CMV-seronegative. The rearrangement joins TRBV5-1 to TRBJ2-1, with D maybe TRBD2 (6 bases). This CDR3 reads CASSPWPKGTYNEQFF. In nucleotides, the CDR3 is TGCGCCAGCAGCCCATGGCCCAAGGGGACTTACAATGAGCAGTTCTTC.